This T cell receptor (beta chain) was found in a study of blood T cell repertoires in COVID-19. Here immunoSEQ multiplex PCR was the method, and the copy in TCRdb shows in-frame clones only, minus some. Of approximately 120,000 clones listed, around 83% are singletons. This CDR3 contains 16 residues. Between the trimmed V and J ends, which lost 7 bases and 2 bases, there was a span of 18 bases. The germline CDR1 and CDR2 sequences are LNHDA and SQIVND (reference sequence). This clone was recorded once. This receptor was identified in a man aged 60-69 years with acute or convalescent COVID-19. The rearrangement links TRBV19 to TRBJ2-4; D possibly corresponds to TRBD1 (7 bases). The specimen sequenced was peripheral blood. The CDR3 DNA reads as TGTGCCAGTACCCCCTGGCCAGGGGGGACCAAAAACATTCAGTACTTC. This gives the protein CASTPWPGGTKNIQYF. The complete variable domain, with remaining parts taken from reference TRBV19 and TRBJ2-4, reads DGGITQSPKYLFRKEGQNVTLSCEQNLNHDAMYWYRQDPGQGLRLIYYSQIVNDFQKGDIAEGYSVSREKKESFPLTVTSAQKNPTAFYLCASTPWPGGTKNIQYFGAGTRLSVL.